This entry concerns a single T cell receptor (beta chain). Antigen unknown. Germline assignment: CDR1 MNHEY and CDR2 SMNVEV (reference sequence). V was clipped by 4 bases and J by 9 bases, with 13 bases between them. The CDR3 spans 13 residues. This entry comes from a study of persistence of HIV-infected CD4 T cells. Cells were stimulated with CMV-infected fibroblast lysates at 8 to 10 ug/mL. CD40L-negative CD69-negative CD45RO-high memory CD4+ T cells were sorted as populations depleted of antigen-responding cells. The libraries were made with immunoSEQ version 4 in survey mode. Libraries were prepared by immunoSEQ multiplex PCR; TCRdb keeps only in-frame clonotypes and omits some of them. The profile shows 25,000 to 35,000 clones, 75% to 85% of them singletons.

The sequencing used CD4+ T cells sorted from PBMCs after roughly 18-hour stimulation, collected from a patient who received antiretroviral therapy. The chain links TRBV27 to TRBJ2-4; a possible D gene is TRBD2 (6 bases). The receptor was derived from an adult man with HIV who was CMV-seropositive. The CDR3 DNA sequence: TGTGCCAGCAGTTCTGGAGGGGCAGTCATTCAGTACTTC. As protein: CASSSGGAVIQYF.